This T cell receptor beta chain was found in a study of shared clonotypes between healthy human individuals. V was clipped by 4 bases and J by 6 bases, with 14 bases between them. The CDR3 contains 14 residues. Per germline, CDR1 MGHDK and CDR2 SYGVNS. Sequencing used immunoSEQ multiplex PCR; TCRdb keeps in-frame clones, though not all of them. The sample holds roughly 680,000 clones, 72% seen once. This clone was counted at least ten times. Input material: memory CD4+ T cells sorted from blood. The sample's subset: CD45RA-negative fraction. This TCR was recovered from a woman aged 25 to 45 in good health. The rearrangement uses TRBV25-1 and TRBJ2-3; TRBD1 might be the D (6 bases). The CDR3 DNA sequence: TGTGCCAGCAGTGTCCGGGACATTTCGGATACGCAGTATTTT. The encoded protein is CASSVRDISDTQYF. Looking up the rest from reference TRBV25-1 and TRBJ2-3 gives the full variable domain: EADIYQTPRYLVIGTGKKITLECSQTMGHDKMYWYQQDPGMELHLIHYSYGVNSTEKGDLSSESTVSRIRTEHFPLTLESARPSHTSQYLCASSVRDISDTQYFGPGTRLTVL.